The clone carrying this T cell receptor (beta chain) was seen a few times. As yet, its antigen is unknown. This record belongs to a study of beta chain features in type 1 diabetes. Of the isolated RNA, all was reverse transcribed, and so the sequenced material was expressed TCRB transcripts. Repertoires were generated with immunoSEQ multiplex PCR, while TCRdb's copy carries only in-frame clones and drops some. Among approximately 340,000 clones listed, about 16% were seen once. The V and J ends lost 7 bases and 4 bases respectively, with 16 bases between them. The length of the CDR3 is 14 residues. CDR1 is SGHVS, CDR2 FNYEAQ, per germline. General study findings and limits: Sequencing from cDNA could over-represent high-TCR-expressing cells. Within the patient group, naive, central memory and Treg TCRB repertoires appeared more similar to each other than within healthy donors.

The origin of this receptor is a woman aged 18-29 years in good health. The V call is TRBV7-6, the J call TRBJ2-5; tentative D call: TRBD1 (7 bases). The sample consisted of naive CD4+ T cells from blood. CDR3 DNA sequence: TGTGCCAGCACCCAGGGGGGCGCGGTAGAGACCCAGTACTTC. It specifies CASTQGGAVETQYF.